This paragraph reports one T cell receptor (beta chain). Its antigen remains unidentified. The sample belongs to a study of shared clonotypes between healthy human individuals. Notes on the study in general: An effect of sequencing depth on clonotype sharing among donors was expected.

Libraries were prepared by immunoSEQ multiplex PCR; TCRdb keeps only in-frame clonotypes and omits some of them. The profile shows about 600,000 clones, around 97% of them singletons. This TCR was recovered from a woman aged 30 to 39 in good health. Sequencing used naive CD4+ T cells sorted from blood. Documented subset: CD45RA+ positively selected.

The DNA of the CDR3 is TGTGCCAGCAGTCTGAGGGACAGCCTATATACTGAAGCTTTCTTT. Translated, it gives CASSLRDSLYTEAFF. This chain connects TRBV11-3 to TRBJ1-1; 7 bases map to TRBD1. Germline loops: CDR1 SGHNT, CDR2 YENEEA. J lost 5 bases, V lost 6 bases, and 12 bases had no gene match. The CDR3 sequence is 15 residues long. Using reference TRBV11-3 and TRBJ1-1 for the parts outside the CDR3, the full variable domain is EAGVVQSPRYKIIEKKQPVAFWCNPISGHNTLYWYLQNLGQGPELLIRYENEEAVDDSQLPKDRFSAERLKGVDSTLKIQPAELGDSAVYLCASSLRDSLYTEAFFGQGTRLTVV.